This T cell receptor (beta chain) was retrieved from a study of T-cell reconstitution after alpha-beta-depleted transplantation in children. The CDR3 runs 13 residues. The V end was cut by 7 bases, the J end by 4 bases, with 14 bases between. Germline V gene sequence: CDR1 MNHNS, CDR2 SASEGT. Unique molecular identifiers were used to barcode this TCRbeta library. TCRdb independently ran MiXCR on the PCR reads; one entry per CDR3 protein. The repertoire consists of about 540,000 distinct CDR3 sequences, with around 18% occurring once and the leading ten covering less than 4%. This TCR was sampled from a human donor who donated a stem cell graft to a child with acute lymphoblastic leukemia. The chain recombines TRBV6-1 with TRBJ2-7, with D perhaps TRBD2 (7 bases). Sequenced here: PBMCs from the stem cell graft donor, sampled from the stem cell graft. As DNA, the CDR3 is TGTGCCAGCACGGGGAGGGGGAGATACGAGCAGTACTTC. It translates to CASTGRGRYEQYF.